This T cell receptor beta chain was obtained from a study of blood T cell repertoires in COVID-19. The overall study: From the United States, Italy and Spain came samples of acute and convalescent COVID-19. From T cells, B-cell-depleted T cells, or PBMCs came the material, which was cDNA or gDNA.

Methods used by the authors: Reference gene primer amplification gave estimated nucleated cell counts. The method was immunoSEQ multiplex PCR; TCRdb's version includes in-frame clones alone and lacks a portion of them. The DNA gave D and trimming, while V, J and clone size come from that table. The sample contains roughly 200,000 clones, approximately 90% of which appear only once. The germline V and J ends were trimmed by 10 bases and 6 bases, with 24 bases remaining between them. Germline V gives CDR1 SNHLY, CDR2 FYNNEI. The CDR3 has 15 amino acids. The chain links TRBV2 to TRBJ1-1, with no clear D. Sequencing used PBMCs or T cells enriched from blood (not recorded which). The receptor was derived from a man in his late teens or twenties with acute COVID-19. CDR3 residues: CATRDDLVGSPEAFF. The CDR3 DNA follows: TGTGCCACCCGAGACGACCTTGTGGGCTCCCCTGAAGCTTTCTTT.